These 29 T cell receptor beta chains originate from one sample sequenced in a study of regulatory T cells in long-lasting Graves disease. Arm-PCR of CDR3 regions and iRepertoire HTBI primers were the basis on which TCR beta libraries were built. MiXCR was run by TCRdb on the multiplex PCR reads, yielding one entry per CDR3 protein. The table has fewer than 650,000 distinct CDR3 sequences, approximately 15% seen once. As for time point: newly diagnosed GD, antithyroid drugs for less than 3 months. Construction of the TCR library relied on RNA isolated from PBMCs. The sample was also reused in another study, on T cells in Graves' hyperthyroidism and ophthalmopathy.

Sequenced here: peripheral blood mononuclear cells (PBMCs), sampled at new diagnosis, from a patient treated with antithyroid drugs. These receptor sequences come from a woman in her twenties or thirties with Graves disease.

This CDR3 reads CASSDYHSYEQYF. The CDR3 DNA reads as TGTGCCAGCAGCGACTACCACTCCTACGAGCAGTACTTC. This chain connects TRBV6-2 or TRBV6-3 to TRBJ2-7; maybe TRBD2 (5 bases). The germline gives CDR1 MNHEY, CDR2 SVGEGT. V shed 6 bases and J shed 0 bases, with 9 bases lying between them. CDR3 length: 13 amino acids.

Ten or more counts support this clonotype. The rearrangement links TRBV12-3 or TRBV12-4 to TRBJ2-2; D is ambiguous. This CDR3 has 21 amino acids. Trimming removed 0 bases at V and 4 bases at J, with 27 bases between. The CDR3 DNA reads as TGTGCCAGCAGTTTAGCGATCTTTGGTAGCACCCTCCAAGAAATCACCGGGGAGCTGTTTTTT. The encoded protein is CASSLAIFGSTLQEITGELFF.

The sample holds many counts of this clonotype. V is TRBV11-2 and J is TRBJ2-7, with D possibly TRBD2 on 5 matching bases. The V and J ends lost 1 base and 5 bases respectively, with 6 bases between them. The V gene's germline CDR1 is SGHAT and CDR2 FQNNGV. The CDR3 totals 12 residues. The CDR3 loop is CASSLALDEQYF. CDR3 in DNA: TGTGCCAGCAGCTTAGCACTAGACGAGCAGTACTTC.

This clonotype came up a few times. This chain connects TRBV9 to TRBJ1-2, with TRBD1 identical over 7 bases. With 3 bases clipped from V and 4 bases from J, the junction kept 12 bases outside the gene matches. CDR3 length equals 16 residues. The V gene's germline CDR1 is SGDLS and CDR2 YYNGEE. In nucleotides, the CDR3 is TGTGCCAGCAGCGGGACAGCCCTGACAGGGATCTATGGCTACACCTTC. It encodes CASSGTALTGIYGYTF.

This clonotype was counted many times. The chain recombines TRBV11-3 with TRBJ2-3, with a tentative D call TRBD2 (5 bases). Trimming shortened V by 3 bases and J by 1 base, and 11 bases separated the two germline ends. Germline CDR1 SGHNT, CDR2 YENEEA. This CDR3 has 15 amino acids. The CDR3 spells CASSFEGRGTDTQYF. The CDR3 nucleotides are TGTGCCAGCAGCTTTGAGGGTCGGGGCACAGATACGCAGTATTTT.

Only a few counts were recorded for this clonotype. This chain links TRBV4-1 with TRBJ1-2; TRBD1 matches 8 bases. V trimming: 4 bases; J trimming: 7 bases; junction bases outside the gene matches: 14. The germline V gene encodes CDR1 MGHRA and CDR2 YSYEKL. This CDR3 contains 16 residues. The CDR3 is CASSRDRGMELGGYTF. The CDR3 region has the DNA TGCGCCAGCAGCCGTGACAGGGGTATGGAGTTGGGTGGCTACACCTTC.

A remark on this clonotype: A much more abundant neighbour one base away suggests this may be a read error. V usage is TRBV18 and J usage is TRBJ1-1; D gene ambiguous. The CDR3 covers 16 residues. Per germline, CDR1 KGHSH and CDR2 LQKENI. V was clipped by 2 bases and J by 4 bases, with 17 bases between them. The CDR3 region has the DNA TGTGCCAGCTCACCAGAATTTAGGGCTGGAAGCACTGAAGCTTTCTTT. Translating it yields CASSPEFRAGSTEAFF.

There are many counts of this clonotype. The chain uses TRBV28 and TRBJ2-7; D unresolved. V was trimmed by 4 bases and J by 6 bases, leaving 10 bases between them. This CDR3 contains 12 residues. CDR1 is MDHEN and CDR2 is SYDVKM in the germline V gene. The CDR3 sequence is CASSYSPTEQYF. CDR3 bases: TGTGCCAGCAGTTATTCCCCAACCGAGCAGTACTTC.

This clonotype was detected many times. This chain connects TRBV12-3 or TRBV12-4 to TRBJ2-7; TRBD1 matches at 11 bases. This CDR3 is 18 amino acids long. Trimming removed 4 bases from V and 3 bases from J; junction bases left unmatched: 14. This chain's CDR3 is CASSSPGQGARSGYEQYF. In DNA, the CDR3 is TGTGCCAGCAGTTCCCCCGGACAGGGGGCGCGTTCCGGCTACGAGCAGTACTTC.

Ten or more counts support this clonotype. The chain has TRBV11-1 and TRBJ1-2; 10 nucleotides match TRBD1. CDR3 size: 14 residues. V dropped 4 bases and J dropped 7; count of bases not matched to a gene: 6. Germline CDR1 reads SGHAT; CDR2 reads FQDESV (reference sequence). The CDR3, as DNA: TGTGCCAGCAGCTGGACAGGGGGTACGTCTGGCTACACCTTC. Amino acids: CASSWTGGTSGYTF.

Comment on this clonotype: This sequence may be a read error, since a much larger clone differs from it by one base. The CDR3 is CASSPGLAGGDEPFF. In nucleotides, the CDR3 is TGCGCCAGCAGCCCTGGACTAGCGGGAGGTGATGAGCCGTTCTTC. The chain combines TRBV4-1 with TRBJ2-1; 14 nucleotides agree with TRBD2. CDR1 MGHRA and CDR2 YSYEKL come from the germline V gene. The CDR3 runs to 15 residues.

The chain recombines TRBV20-1 with TRBJ2-7, with D unclear. The germline gives CDR1 DFQATT, CDR2 SNEGSKA (reference sequence). There are 15 residues in the CDR3. The V and J ends lost 3 bases and 2 bases respectively, with 17 bases between them. This CDR3 is CSARLVPATAYEQYF. CDR3 nucleotides: TGCAGTGCTAGGCTAGTTCCCGCGACGGCCTACGAGCAGTACTTC.

CDR3 coding DNA: TGTGCCAGCAGCTTCGGAGGGAGGTTTACAGATACGCAGTATTTT. Its protein product is CASSFGGRFTDTQYF. The V call is TRBV5-4, the J call TRBJ2-3; D is possibly TRBD2 (6 bases). V gave up 2 bases and J gave up 3 bases, with 13 bases separating them. Germline V gene sequence: CDR1 SGHNT, CDR2 YYREEE (reference sequence). The CDR3 loop spans 15 amino acids.

The J gene is TRBJ1-2, the V gene TRBV6-1; D not resolved. Trimming removed 1 base at V and 8 bases at J, with 11 bases between. The CDR3 is 13 amino acids. The germline CDR1 and CDR2 sequences are MNHNS and SASEGT. DNA for the CDR3: TGTGCCAGCAGTGAAGGGGCTACTGAAGGCTACACCTTC. Residues: CASSEGATEGYTF.

Ten or more counts support this clonotype. The gene calls are TRBV15 and TRBJ2-5, with 9 bases fitting TRBD2. The CDR3 spans 17 residues. CDR1 is LNHNV and CDR2 is YYDKDF in the germline V gene (reference sequence). The junction had 7 bases not matched to a gene; V was cut back by 1 base and J by 1 base. The CDR3 DNA sequence: TGTGCCACCAGCAGAGGGCTACTAGCGGGCACCCAAGAGACCCAGTACTTC. It yields the protein CATSRGLLAGTQETQYF.

The sample holds a few counts of this clonotype. The rearrangement links TRBV20-1 to TRBJ1-1; no definite D call. Germline CDR1 and CDR2: DFQATT and SNEGSKA (reference sequence). Deletions cut 3 bases from V and 6 bases from J, with 5 bases between. CDR3 length equals 10 residues. Here the CDR3 reads CSARPPEAFF. The DNA of the CDR3 is TGCAGTGCTAGGCCCCCTGAAGCTTTCTTT.

This chain's CDR3 is CATGTANSNQPQHF. CDR3 DNA sequence: TGTGCCACTGGGACAGCGAATAGCAATCAGCCCCAGCATTTT. The chain has TRBV15 and TRBJ1-5; the match to TRBD1 covers 7 bases. The CDR3 is 14 residues long. Germline V gene lookup returns CDR1 LNHNV and CDR2 YYDKDF (reference sequence). V gave up 9 bases and J gave up 0 bases; unmatched junction bases: 5.

This clonotype was counted many times. The V gene is TRBV6-2 or TRBV6-3, the J gene TRBJ2-3; 8 bases match TRBD2. From germline, CDR1 is MNHEY and CDR2 SVGEGT. Unmatched junction bases numbered 10, after V lost 2 bases and J lost 6 bases. CDR3 size: 16 residues. CDR3 protein: CASSYREAGATDTQYF. CDR3 DNA sequence: TGTGCCAGCAGTTACCGAGAAGCGGGAGCCACGGATACGCAGTATTTT.

J is TRBJ1-3 and V is TRBV27, with D possibly being TRBD1 (6 bases). Germline V gene sequence: CDR1 MNHEY, CDR2 SMNVEV (reference sequence). The CDR3 contains 14 residues. The V and J ends lost 10 bases and 2 bases respectively, with 15 bases between them. The CDR3 sequence is CATQPDRTGNTIYF. CDR3 DNA sequence: TGTGCCACTCAACCCGACAGGACTGGAAACACCATATATTTT.

In its sample, this clonotype was seen many times. The rearrangement joins TRBV28 to TRBJ2-7; 8 bases are shared with TRBD1. Germline loops: CDR1 MDHEN, CDR2 SYDVKM. J was trimmed by 3 bases and V by 7 bases; bases with no gene match: 14. The CDR3 totals 16 residues. The CDR3 coding sequence is TGTGCCAGCAAGAAGTTTGGACAGGGTGGGTTCTACGAGCAGTACTTC. This sequence encodes CASKKFGQGGFYEQYF. Using reference TRBV28 and TRBJ2-7 for the parts outside the CDR3, the full variable domain is DVKVTQSSRYLVKRTGEKVFLECVQDMDHENMFWYRQDPGLGLRLIYFSYDVKMKEKGDIPEGYSVSREKKERFSLILESASTNQTSMYLCASKKFGQGGFYEQYFGPGTRLTVT.

This clonotype was picked up many times. CDR3: CSVVGSAGNTEAFF. Here the CDR3 DNA reads TGCAGCGTTGTCGGTTCGGCAGGGAACACTGAAGCTTTCTTT. This chain uses TRBV29-1 with TRBJ1-1; no definite D call. V lost 4 bases to trimming and J lost 1 base, with 13 bases between them. This CDR3 has 14 residues. The germline V gene has CDR1 SQVTM and CDR2 ANQGSEA.

The chain links TRBV28 to TRBJ2-7, with a tentative D call TRBD1 (5 bases). This CDR3 has 14 residues. Trimming left V 6 bases short and J 4 bases short, with 16 bases between. CDR1 is MDHEN, CDR2 SYDVKM, per germline. The CDR3 loop is CASSPLDSSYEQYF. The CDR3 DNA follows: TGTGCCAGCAGCCCTCTAGACAGCAGTTACGAGCAGTACTTC. The full variable domain, completed using reference TRBV28 and TRBJ2-7, is DVKVTQSSRYLVKRTGEKVFLECVQDMDHENMFWYRQDPGLGLRLIYFSYDVKMKEKGDIPEGYSVSREKKERFSLILESASTNQTSMYLCASSPLDSSYEQYFGPGTRLTVT.

A few counts support this clonotype. This chain connects TRBV27 to TRBJ2-7; the D gene is possibly TRBD2 (5 bases). In germline, CDR1 is MNHEY, CDR2 SMNVEV (reference sequence). V lost 4 bases and J 4 bases, leaving 11 bases between the germline ends. The CDR3 is 13 residues long. The DNA for the CDR3 is TGTGCCAGCAGTTATGGACGCGGGTACGAGCAGTACTTC. Protein sequence: CASSYGRGYEQYF.

The J gene is TRBJ2-1, the V gene TRBV24-1, with 10 bases fitting TRBD1. The trim removed 6 bases at V and 10 bases at J, leaving 11 bases unmatched. Germline assignment: CDR1 KGHDR and CDR2 SFDVKD. The CDR3 is 15 amino acids. CDR3 protein: CATSPGTGVSYEQFF. CDR3 DNA sequence: TGTGCCACCAGTCCTGGGACAGGGGTCTCCTACGAGCAGTTCTTC.

At least ten counts were recorded for this clonotype. V and J are TRBV7-9 and TRBJ1-1, with 8 nucleotides matching TRBD1. After removal of 5 bases from V and 10 bases from J, the junction contained 9 bases not matched to a gene. Germline CDR1 reads SEHNR; CDR2 reads FQNEAQ (reference sequence). The CDR3 covers 13 residues. The CDR3: CASSQRGGQVAFF. The CDR3 DNA reads as TGTGCCAGCAGCCAGAGGGGGGGACAGGTAGCTTTCTTT.

The sample holds many counts of this clonotype. This sequence joins TRBV9 and TRBJ2-5; TRBD1 might be the D (5 bases). V shed 3 bases and J shed 4 bases, with 13 bases lying between them. CDR3 length: 14 residues. Germline V CDR1 and CDR2: SGDLS, YYNGEE. The CDR3 coding sequence is TGTGCCAGCAGCGAATCAGGGCAGGGAGAGACCCAGTACTTC. Encoded protein: CASSESGQGETQYF.

This clonotype was recorded many times. The chain joins TRBV20-1 to TRBJ2-5; D is unresolved. V gave up 6 bases and J gave up 4 bases, with 9 bases separating them. This CDR3 has 11 residues. From germline, CDR1 is DFQATT and CDR2 SNEGSKA (reference sequence). The CDR3 bases are TGCAGTGCAAAACCCTCAGAGACCCAGTACTTC. It is translated as CSAKPSETQYF.

This clonotype was seen more than once but under ten times. The V call is TRBV7-2, the J call TRBJ2-3, with 13 bases aligning to TRBD2. V lost 0 bases, J lost 3 bases, and 6 bases stayed unmatched. CDR1 is SGHTA and CDR2 is FQGNSA in the germline V gene. The CDR3 covers 18 residues. In DNA form, the CDR3 reads TGTGCCAGCAGCTTAGCGATAACTAGCGGGGGGGCAACAGATACGCAGTATTTT. Translation gives CASSLAITSGGATDTQYF.

This clonotype was recorded a few times. This chain uses TRBV19 with TRBJ2-7, with 9 bases lining up with TRBD2. The CDR3 extends over 14 amino acids. From germline, CDR1 is LNHDA and CDR2 SQIVND (reference sequence). Unmatched junction bases numbered 8, after V lost 7 bases and J lost 4 bases. The CDR3 DNA reads as TGTGCCAGTAAACCGGCGGGAGGGCCTTACGAGCAGTACTTC. Translating it yields CASKPAGGPYEQYF.